The 21 T cell receptor beta chains below were found in one sample sequenced in a study of blood T cell repertoires in COVID-19. TCRdb's table, derived via immunoSEQ multiplex PCR, lists solely in-frame clones and lacks some. The sample has about 49,000 clones, about nine tenths seen once. The specimen was peripheral blood. The receptor source for this set is a woman at least 80 years old with COVID-19, enrolled during active disease.

V gene TRBV3-1 (or the pseudogene TRBV3-2) combines with J gene TRBJ1-1; unclear D gene. V was cut by 4 bases and J by 0 bases, with 15 bases left in between. Germline V CDR1 and CDR2: LGHDT, YNNKEL (reference sequence). CDR3 size: 16 residues. CDR3 bases: TGTGCCAGCAGCCCCCGGCCTTGGAGGGTGAACACTGAAGCTTTCTTT. It encodes CASSPRPWRVNTEAFF.

The chain is built from TRBV20-1 and TRBJ2-2; D may be TRBD2 (5 bases). The V and J ends lost 5 bases and 13 bases respectively, with 14 bases between them. There are 11 residues in the CDR3. Germline lookup yields CDR1 DFQATT and CDR2 SNEGSKA (reference sequence). The CDR3 is CSALKNRGLFF. The CDR3, as DNA: TGCAGTGCTCTAAAGAACCGGGGGCTGTTTTTT.

This clone turned up a few times. DNA for the CDR3: TGTGCCAGCAGTCCGGGACAGGGAGGTGAAAAACTGTTTTTT. The encoded protein is CASSPGQGGEKLFF. The V and J genes are TRBV5-4 and TRBJ1-4, with TRBD1 identical over 9 bases. Germline assignment: CDR1 SGHNT and CDR2 YYREEE (reference sequence). With 5 bases clipped from V and 7 bases from J, the junction kept 6 bases outside the gene matches. The length of the CDR3 is 14 residues. Full variable domain (missing parts from reference TRBV5-4 and TRBJ1-4): ETGVTQSPTHLIKTRGQQVTLRCSSQSGHNTVSWYQQALGQGPQFIFQYYREEENGRGNFPPRFSGLQFPNYSSELNVNALELDDSALYLCASSPGQGGEKLFFGSGTQLSVL.

The gene calls are TRBV19 and TRBJ1-1; 7 nucleotides align to TRBD1. V trimming: 1 base; J trimming: 4 bases; junction bases outside the gene matches: 9. Germline CDR1 and CDR2: LNHDA and SQIVND (reference sequence). This CDR3 comprises 16 residues. The CDR3 region is CASSIGNRGSVTEAFF. The CDR3 nucleotides are TGTGCCAGTAGTATAGGCAACAGGGGCTCGGTCACTGAAGCTTTCTTT. Full variable domain (outside the CDR3, taken from reference TRBV19 and TRBJ1-1): DGGITQSPKYLFRKEGQNVTLSCEQNLNHDAMYWYRQDPGQGLRLIYYSQIVNDFQKGDIAEGYSVSREKKESFPLTVTSAQKNPTAFYLCASSIGNRGSVTEAFFGQGTRLTVV.

The CDR3 loop reads CASSQFRPRVLITEAFF. In DNA, the CDR3 is TGCGCCAGCAGTCAATTTAGACCCAGGGTTCTGATCACTGAAGCTTTCTTT. This chain joins TRBV23-1 and TRBJ1-1, with a tentative D call TRBD1 (5 bases). TRBV23-1 is an ORF, and what it does is uncertain. The CDR3 is 17 amino acids. V lost 1 base to trimming and J lost 4 bases, with 19 bases between them.

Sample share makes this clone medium-sized. The chain joins TRBV24-1 to TRBJ2-7; 8 nucleotides match TRBD2. CDR1 KGHDR and CDR2 SFDVKD come from the germline V gene. V gave up 7 bases and J gave up 2 bases; unmatched junction bases: 12. There are 16 residues in the CDR3. The CDR3 DNA follows: TGTGCCACCAGCTCCGGTTTAGCGGGACCCACCTACGAGCAGTACTTC. This gives the protein CATSSGLAGPTYEQYF.

V gene TRBV21-1 combines with J gene TRBJ1-4. TRBV21-1 is a pseudogene. This CDR3 has 13 residues. The CDR3 coding sequence is TGTGCCAGCAGCCCCCTGGAGGGGATTGAAGGGTTTTTT. Translated: CASSPLEGIEGFF.

This rearrangement joins TRBV19 to TRBJ1-4, with a tentative D call TRBD1 (5 bases). The CDR3 spans 13 residues. Trimming removed 9 bases at V and 4 bases at J, with 12 bases between. The germline V gene encodes CDR1 LNHDA and CDR2 SQIVND (reference sequence). This CDR3 is CASAWGGNEKLFF. The CDR3 nucleotides are TGTGCCAGCGCCTGGGGGGGTAATGAAAAACTGTTTTTT.

The chain uses TRBV30 and TRBJ2-7; TRBD1 matches at 8 bases. The V gene end was trimmed by 1 base and the J gene end by 6 bases; junction bases not matched to a gene: 8. CDR1 is GTSNPN, CDR2 SVGIG, per germline (reference sequence). CDR3 length: 14 residues. The CDR3 reads CAWSAGQGFFEQYF. DNA for the CDR3: TGTGCCTGGAGTGCCGGACAGGGTTTTTTCGAGCAGTACTTC.

This chain links TRBV4-1 with TRBJ2-7; 9 bases are shared with TRBD1. There are 15 residues in the CDR3. The V gene end was trimmed by 1 base and the J gene end by 7 bases; junction bases not matched to a gene: 8. Germline values: CDR1 MGHRA, CDR2 YSYEKL. CDR3 residues: CASSQVGTGFWEQYF. Written as DNA, the CDR3 is TGCGCCAGCAGCCAAGTTGGGACAGGGTTTTGGGAGCAGTACTTC.

V gene TRBV7-8 combines with J gene TRBJ2-5; the match to TRBD2 covers 13 bases. Germline V gene data show CDR1 as SGHVS and CDR2 as FQNEAQ. The V gene end was trimmed by 3 bases and the J gene end by 5 bases; junction bases not matched to a gene: 3. This CDR3 is 15 amino acids long. This CDR3 reads CASSFGLAGVETQYF. CDR3 in DNA: TGTGCCAGCAGCTTTGGACTAGCGGGGGTGGAGACCCAGTACTTC.

This chain connects TRBV6-5 to TRBJ2-1, with D perhaps TRBD2 (5 bases). The V and J ends lost 6 bases and 8 bases respectively, with 14 bases between them. The CDR3 consists of 13 residues. Germline V gene sequence: CDR1 MNHEY, CDR2 SVGAGI. DNA of the CDR3: TGTGCCAGCAGATACAAATTCGGGGATGAGCAGTTCTTC. Protein product: CASRYKFGDEQFF.

The rearrangement uses TRBV6-5 and TRBJ2-7; 7 nucleotides agree with TRBD2. This CDR3 comprises 15 residues. The V gene's germline CDR1 is MNHEY and CDR2 SVGAGI. V lost 10 bases, J lost 7 bases, and 19 bases stayed unmatched. This CDR3 reads CATPRWGRALWEQYF. The CDR3 bases are TGTGCCACCCCCCGATGGGGGAGGGCCCTATGGGAGCAGTACTTC.

CDR3 nucleotides: TGTGCTAGTGGTCCGGGACAGGGGAGCAATCAGCCCCAGCATTTT. Its protein product is CASGPGQGSNQPQHF. The J gene is TRBJ1-5, the V gene TRBV12-5; 10 bases fit TRBD1. Germline V gives CDR1 LGHNT, CDR2 FRNRAP. The CDR3 is 15 residues long. J lost 1 base, V lost 5 bases, and 2 bases had no gene match.

The rearrangement uses TRBV7-8 and TRBJ2-1; the D gene is possibly TRBD2 (5 bases). V was pared by 2 bases and J by 7 bases, with 15 bases between. The CDR3 totals 15 residues. From germline, CDR1 is SGHVS and CDR2 FQNEAQ. CDR3 bases: TGTGCCAGCAGCTTATACGTCCCCACGGGGAATGAGCAGTTCTTC. Amino acid sequence: CASSLYVPTGNEQFF.

This rearrangement joins TRBV5-1 to TRBJ2-5; D might be TRBD2 (6 bases). V lost 0 bases, J lost 5 bases, and 11 bases lay in between. This CDR3 is built from 14 residues. The germline CDR1 and CDR2 sequences are SGHRS and YFSETQ. The CDR3 reads CASSLGDGGETQYF. CDR3 in DNA: TGCGCCAGCAGCTTGGGGGACGGAGGGGAGACCCAGTACTTC.

This chain uses TRBV28 with TRBJ2-5; D gene uncertain. The CDR3 loop spans 13 amino acids. Germline CDR1 is MDHEN and CDR2 is SYDVKM. The ends were cut back, 2 bases at V and 1 base at J, with 5 bases in the middle. CDR3 protein: CASSLPGQETQYF. CDR3 sequence (DNA): TGTGCCAGCAGTTTACCAGGCCAAGAGACCCAGTACTTC.

V and J are TRBV7-2 and TRBJ2-7; 7 bases match TRBD2. The germline V gene encodes CDR1 SGHTA and CDR2 FQGNSA. The V and J ends lost 3 bases and 2 bases, in that order; junction bases with no gene match: 7. The CDR3 length is 15 residues. DNA of the CDR3: TGTGCCAGCAGCTTCGTGACTAGCCTACCCTACGAGCAGTACTTC. Residues: CASSFVTSLPYEQYF. The whole variable domain, filled in from reference TRBV7-2 and TRBJ2-7, reads GAGVSQSPSNKVTEKGKDVELRCDPISGHTALYWYRQSLGQGLEFLIYFQGNSAPDKSGLPSDRFSAERTGGSVSTLTIQRTQQEDSAVYLCASSFVTSLPYEQYFGPGTRLTVT.

The sample holds a few counts of this clone. Germline is not matched at one junction end, which may reflect a read error. The chain employs TRBV24-1 and TRBJ1-2; 12 bases are a match to TRBD1. The CDR3 is 16 amino acids. Germline V CDR1 and CDR2: KGHDR, SFDVKD. CDR3 protein: CATSDFGTGGSNGYTF. In nucleotides, the CDR3 is TGTGCCACCAGCGATTTCGGGACAGGGGGCTCCAATGGCTACACCTTC.

The rearrangement links TRBV10-3 to TRBJ1-1; 8 positions match TRBD1. The CDR3 is 16 amino acids. The germline gives CDR1 ENHRY, CDR2 SYGVKD. V lost 6 bases and J lost 2; bases outside the gene matches: 11. The CDR3 sequence: CAISRTQGALNTEAFF. The CDR3 DNA reads as TGTGCCATCAGCAGAACTCAGGGGGCTCTTAACACTGAAGCTTTCTTT.

This clone was found once. V gene TRBV6-6 combines with J gene TRBJ2-2; 9 nucleotides line up with TRBD1. The CDR3 contains 15 residues. J gave up 3 bases and V 4 bases, and 3 bases lay outside the gene matches. Germline V gene lookup returns CDR1 MNHNY and CDR2 SVGAGI (reference sequence). The CDR3 sequence: CASSSGQGYTGELFF. DNA of the CDR3: TGTGCCAGCAGTTCCGGACAGGGGTACACCGGGGAGCTGTTTTTT.